These 29 T cell receptor beta chains were all obtained from the same sample, sequenced in a study of blood T cell repertoires in COVID-19. Repertoires were generated with immunoSEQ multiplex PCR, while TCRdb's copy carries only in-frame clones and drops some. This table has 84,000 or so clones, 78% appearing once. The sample taken for sequencing was peripheral blood. The receptors come from a man aged 65 to 79 with COVID-19, enrolled during active disease.

This chain connects TRBV6-5 to TRBJ2-1; 7 bases match TRBD1. J was trimmed by 6 bases and V by 8 bases; bases with no gene match: 7. There are 13 residues in the CDR3. Germline V gives CDR1 MNHEY, CDR2 SVGAGI. The CDR3, as DNA: TGTGCCAGCGGAAACAGGGGCTCCAATGAGCAGTTCTTC. It encodes CASGNRGSNEQFF.

This clone has only one observation. The chain couples TRBV29-1 to TRBJ2-5, with D perhaps matching TRBD1 (5 bases). Trimming stripped 1 base from V and 12 bases from J, with 18 bases between. The CDR3 contains 13 residues. Germline V lookup: CDR1 SQVTM, CDR2 ANQGSEA. CDR3 nucleotide sequence: TGCAGCGTTGAAGGGGGCGCAGGGCTATACAAGTACTTC. Its translation: CSVEGGAGLYKYF.

To note about this clone: Its ends do not fully match the called genes, so a read error is possible. The chain couples TRBV2 to TRBJ2-4; 9 bases map to TRBD1. The germline V gene has CDR1 SNHLY and CDR2 FYNNEI. The CDR3 length is 12 residues. CDR3 DNA sequence: TGTGCCAGCAGCGCAGACCGACAGGGGGGAGACTTC. Translated: CASSADRQGGDF.

V gene TRBV19 combines with J gene TRBJ2-1, with D perhaps matching TRBD2 (6 bases). The CDR3 extends over 13 amino acids. CDR1 and CDR2 (germline): LNHDA, SQIVND (reference sequence). V gave up 3 bases and J gave up 5 bases, with 8 bases separating them. For the CDR3, the DNA is TGTGCCAGTAGTATGGAGGGGAACAATGAGCAGTTCTTC. Translated: CASSMEGNNEQFF.

This sequence joins TRBV4-2 and TRBJ1-2; the D is unclear. CDR1 is LGHNA, CDR2 YNFKEQ, per germline. V lost 1 base and J 4 bases, leaving 16 bases between the germline ends. The CDR3 contains 16 residues. CDR3 DNA: TGTGCCAGCAGCCAAGTGGTGACGGGGTCGTCCTATGGCTACACCTTC. It codes for CASSQVVTGSSYGYTF.

This clone occurred a few times. This chain links TRBV7-6 with TRBJ2-7; 10 bases line up with TRBD2. Trimming cost V 5 bases and J 6 bases; bases outside gene matches: 13. This CDR3 is built from 16 residues. CDR1 SGHVS and CDR2 FNYEAQ come from the germline V gene. The CDR3 sequence: CASSKRLAGGASEQYF. In DNA, the CDR3 is TGTGCCAGCAGCAAACGATTAGCGGGGGGCGCTTCCGAGCAGTACTTC.

The chain combines TRBV28 with TRBJ1-5, with unresolved D. Trimming removed 4 bases from V and 2 bases from J, with 12 bases in between. Germline assignment: CDR1 MDHEN and CDR2 SYDVKM. The CDR3 is 15 residues long. CDR3 residues: CASSSGSAGNQPQHF. Written as DNA, the CDR3 is TGTGCCAGCAGTTCGGGTTCTGCGGGCAATCAGCCCCAGCATTTT.

The rearrangement joins TRBV6-5 to TRBJ1-3, with D possibly matching TRBD1 (5 bases). V lost 0 bases, J lost 1 base, and 10 bases lay in between. Germline V gene data show CDR1 as MNHEY and CDR2 as SVGAGI. The CDR3 is 16 amino acids. CDR3 residues: CASSYSQGLSGNTIYF. The CDR3 bases are TGTGCCAGCAGTTACTCGCAGGGATTATCTGGAAACACCATATATTTT.

This clone occurred once. This chain uses TRBV30 with TRBJ2-3; 8 positions match TRBD1. The J segment lost 6 bases and the V segment lost 5 bases, leaving 7 bases of the junction unmatched. Germline assignment: CDR1 GTSNPN and CDR2 SVGIG (reference sequence). This CDR3 contains 13 residues. The CDR3 coding sequence is TGTGCCTGGGATAAGGACAGGGTTGATACGCAGTATTTT. It translates to CAWDKDRVDTQYF. Drawing the rest from reference TRBV30 and TRBJ2-3, the complete variable domain is SQTIHQWPATLVQPVGSPLSLECTVEGTSNPNLYWYRQAAGRGLQLLFYSVGIGQISSEVPQNLSASRPQDRQFILSSKKLLLSDSGFYLCAWDKDRVDTQYFGPGTRLTVL.

This sequence joins TRBV6-5 and TRBJ2-7; tentatively, D is TRBD1 (6 bases). Germline V gene data show CDR1 as MNHEY and CDR2 as SVGAGI. V shed 6 bases and J shed 4 bases, with 19 bases lying between them. The CDR3 is made up of 15 amino acids. CDR3 region: CASSSPGQGLYEQYF. As DNA, the CDR3 is TGTGCCAGCAGCTCCCCGGGACAAGGACTGTACGAGCAGTACTTC.

This chain uses TRBV7-8 with TRBJ1-4; 8 nucleotides align to TRBD1. Germline CDR1 reads SGHVS; CDR2 reads FQNEAQ. V lost 5 bases to trimming and J lost 6 bases; unmatched junction nucleotides: 8. CDR3 length equals 15 residues. In DNA, the CDR3 is TGTGCCAGCAGCCCCCGGGACAGGATTTATGAAAAACTGTTTTTT. Amino acids: CASSPRDRIYEKLFF.

The rearrangement joins TRBV7-9 to TRBJ1-2; D remains unclear. The CDR3 has 13 residues. The V end lost 7 bases, the J end lost 8 bases, and 17 bases lay between the germline ends. Germline CDR1 reads SEHNR; CDR2 reads FQNEAQ (reference sequence). The DNA for the CDR3 is TGTGCCAGCACTACTGAGGGTAGTTACGGCTACACCTTC. Its translation: CASTTEGSYGYTF.

The chain uses TRBV4-1 and TRBJ1-1, with D tentatively TRBD1 (5 bases). Between the trimmed V and J ends, which lost 3 bases and 0 bases, there was a span of 14 bases. The germline gives CDR1 MGHRA, CDR2 YSYEKL. The CDR3 has 16 residues. CDR3 in DNA: TGCGCCAGCAGCCAGCCAGCGGGGACGGTGAACACTGAAGCTTTCTTT. It yields the protein CASSQPAGTVNTEAFF.

The chain couples TRBV7-9 to TRBJ2-5, with a tentative D call TRBD1 (6 bases). V was pared by 5 bases and J by 3 bases, with 10 bases between. There are 13 residues in the CDR3. Germline CDR1 and CDR2: SEHNR and FQNEAQ (reference sequence). CDR3 DNA: TGTGCCAGCAGCCCATGGACAGAAGAGACCCAGTACTTC. It codes for CASSPWTEETQYF.

This chain links TRBV6-1 with TRBJ1-5; D not certain. Germline V gene lookup returns CDR1 MNHNS and CDR2 SASEGT. This CDR3 is built from 13 residues. V was trimmed by 5 bases and J by 1 base, leaving 6 bases between them. The CDR3 here is CASSPTSNQPQHF. CDR3 in DNA: TGTGCCAGCAGTCCGACAAGCAATCAGCCCCAGCATTTT.

The chain employs TRBV19 and TRBJ1-3, with D unclear. CDR3 length: 14 amino acids. Germline V gene lookup returns CDR1 LNHDA and CDR2 SQIVND (reference sequence). V was trimmed by 5 bases and J by 3 bases, leaving 11 bases between them. The CDR3 region has the DNA TGTGCCAGTAGTCCCAACATATTTGGAAACACCATATATTTT. It codes for CASSPNIFGNTIYF.

The V and J genes are TRBV28 and TRBJ2-7; D is undetermined. Germline CDR1 and CDR2: MDHEN and SYDVKM. V was pared by 3 bases and J by 3 bases, with 3 bases between. The CDR3 extends over 11 amino acids. The CDR3 DNA follows: TGTGCCAGCAGTTTCGGCTACGAGCAGTACTTC. This codes for CASSFGYEQYF.

This chain joins TRBV9 and TRBJ2-2; 7 bases line up with TRBD2. V was clipped by 3 bases and J by 0 bases; unmatched bases: 2. The CDR3 consists of 15 residues. Germline lookup yields CDR1 SGDLS and CDR2 YYNGEE. CDR3 sequence (DNA): TGTGCCAGCAGCGCTAGCGGTACGAACACCGGGGAGCTGTTTTTT. It codes for CASSASGTNTGELFF.

CDR3 residues: CASNSGTESYTF. CDR3 DNA sequence: TGTGCCAGCAACTCCGGGACTGAGAGTTACACCTTC. This rearrangement joins TRBV6-5 to TRBJ1-2; D may be TRBD1 (5 bases). In germline, CDR1 is MNHEY, CDR2 SVGAGI. The CDR3 totals 12 residues. V lost 7 bases and J 11 bases, leaving 17 bases between the germline ends.

This chain joins TRBV2 and TRBJ2-6; 10 bases fit TRBD1. The length of the CDR3 is 19 residues. Germline V gives CDR1 SNHLY, CDR2 FYNNEI. The J segment lost 7 bases and the V segment lost 0 bases, leaving 12 bases of the junction unmatched. The CDR3 bases are TGTGCCAGCAGTGAAGCGGGACAGGGGATAAATCTAGTAGCCAACGTCCTGACTTTC. Protein: CASSEAGQGINLVANVLTF. Using reference TRBV2 and TRBJ2-6 for the parts outside the CDR3, the full variable domain is EPEVTQTPSHQVTQMGQEVILRCVPISNHLYFYWYRQILGQKVEFLVSFYNNEISEKSEIFDDQFSVERPDGSNFTLKIRSTKLEDSAMYFCASSEAGQGINLVANVLTFGAGSRLTVL.

The J gene is TRBJ1-2, the V gene TRBV4-2; D not resolved. This CDR3 contains 14 residues. Looked up from germline, CDR1 is LGHNA and CDR2 is YNFKEQ. The germline V and J ends were trimmed by 0 bases and 0 bases, with 5 bases remaining between them. CDR3 in amino acids: CASSQDVANYGYTF. The CDR3 nucleotides read TGTGCCAGCAGCCAAGATGTAGCTAACTATGGCTACACCTTC.

The rearrangement links TRBV5-6 to TRBJ2-7, with TRBD1 identical over 9 bases. The junction had 11 bases not matched to a gene; V was cut back by 3 bases and J by 7 bases. Germline V gives CDR1 SGHDT, CDR2 YYEEEE. This CDR3 is built from 15 residues. The CDR3 reads CASSSWDRARGEQYF. The CDR3 coding sequence is TGTGCCAGCAGCTCCTGGGACAGGGCTCGGGGTGAGCAGTACTTC.

CDR3 amino acids: CASSGESTEAFF. In DNA form, the CDR3 reads TGTGCCAGCAGCGGGGAGAGCACTGAAGCTTTCTTT. The chain has TRBV9 and TRBJ1-1; D gene uncertain. This CDR3 contains 12 residues. V gave up 3 bases and J gave up 4 bases, with 7 bases separating them. Germline V gene sequence: CDR1 SGDLS, CDR2 YYNGEE.

This clone came up once. J is TRBJ2-7 and V is TRBV7-9; 11 nucleotides align to TRBD2. The V and J ends lost 4 bases and 7 bases, in that order; junction bases with no gene match: 9. The CDR3 consists of 15 residues. CDR1 and CDR2 from the germline V gene are SEHNR and FQNEAQ (reference sequence). CDR3 coding DNA: TGTGCCAGCAGCTGGGGACTAGCGGAAACGGGGGAGCAGTACTTC. This encodes CASSWGLAETGEQYF.

The chain couples TRBV14 to TRBJ1-6; 7 bases are shared with TRBD1. This CDR3 region has 14 residues. Germline V lookup: CDR1 SGHDN, CDR2 FVKESK. Losses at the gene ends were 4 bases for V and 4 bases for J; bases not matched to a gene: 1. CDR3 sequence (DNA): TGTGCCAGCAGCCTGACAGGGTATAATTCACCCCTCCACTTT. The encoded protein is CASSLTGYNSPLHF. Looking up the rest from reference TRBV14 and TRBJ1-6 gives the full variable domain: EAGVTQFPSHSVIEKGQTVTLRCDPISGHDNLYWYRRVMGKEIKFLLHFVKESKQDESGMPNNRFLAERTGGTYSTLKVQPAELEDSGVYFCASSLTGYNSPLHFGNGTRLTVT.

In its sample, this clone was seen once. This chain joins TRBV5-5 and TRBJ2-1, with a weak D call TRBD2 (5 bases). V lost 1 base, J lost 9 bases, and 11 bases lay in between. Germline lookup yields CDR1 SGHKS and CDR2 YYEKEE (reference sequence). The length of the CDR3 is 13 residues. DNA of the CDR3: TGTGCCAGCAGCTTGATCGTTAGCGTTGAGCAGTTCTTC. Protein: CASSLIVSVEQFF.

The rearrangement uses TRBV7-2 and TRBJ2-1, with D possibly matching TRBD2 (5 bases). Per germline, CDR1 SGHTA and CDR2 FQGNSA. The V gene lost 3 bases and the J gene lost 5 bases, with 23 bases spanning the gap. The CDR3 extends over 18 amino acids. The CDR3 DNA sequence: TGTGCCAGCAGCTTTATGGCGGAGGTACGAAGAAGGGACAATGAGCAGTTCTTC. Encoded protein: CASSFMAEVRRRDNEQFF.

This chain joins TRBV6-1 and TRBJ2-3, with a possible D match to TRBD1 (6 bases). Germline V gene data show CDR1 as MNHNS and CDR2 as SASEGT. This CDR3 is 15 amino acids long. The V end was cut by 2 bases, the J end by 5 bases, with 14 bases between. CDR3 protein: CASSEWGQNRDTQYF. The DNA of the CDR3 is TGTGCCAGCAGTGAATGGGGGCAGAATCGAGATACGCAGTATTTT.

This clone came up a few times. The chain couples TRBV4-2 to TRBJ1-2, with D possibly TRBD1 on 6 matching bases. V gave up 0 bases and J gave up 4 bases, with 15 bases separating them. This CDR3 has 16 amino acids. CDR1 and CDR2 (germline): LGHNA, YNFKEQ. The CDR3 here is CASSQDPWTDRYGYTF. The CDR3 DNA reads as TGTGCCAGCAGCCAAGATCCTTGGACAGATCGCTATGGCTACACCTTC.